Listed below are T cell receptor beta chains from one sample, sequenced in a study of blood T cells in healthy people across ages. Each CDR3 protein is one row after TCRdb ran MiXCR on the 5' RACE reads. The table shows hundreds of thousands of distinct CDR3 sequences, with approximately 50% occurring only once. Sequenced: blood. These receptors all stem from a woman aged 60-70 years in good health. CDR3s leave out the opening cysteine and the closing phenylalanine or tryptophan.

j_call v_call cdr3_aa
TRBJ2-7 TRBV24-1 ATSDPSGRGDPYEQY
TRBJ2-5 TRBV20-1 SARVGPGQGIPRKQETQY
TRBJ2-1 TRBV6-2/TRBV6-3 ASSFLTRNEQF
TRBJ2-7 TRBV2 ASSDFREQY
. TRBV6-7 ASTLCGSEQY
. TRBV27 ASSVTGWETQY
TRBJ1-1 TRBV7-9 ASSPQSGVLNTEAF
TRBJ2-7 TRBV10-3 AIERGPWDEQY
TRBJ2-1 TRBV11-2 ASSLNGGASGKWYNEQF
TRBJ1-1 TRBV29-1 SVDQGTNTEAF
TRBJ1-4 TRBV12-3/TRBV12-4 ASSRAGGSREKLF
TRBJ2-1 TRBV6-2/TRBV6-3 ASSPGRSNEQF
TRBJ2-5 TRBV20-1 SASRPGPPQETQY
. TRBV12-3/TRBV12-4 ASSTVDYEQY
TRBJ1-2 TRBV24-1 ATSESSSTGFLDGYT
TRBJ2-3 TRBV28 ASTRNQGGWRTDTQN
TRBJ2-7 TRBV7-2 ASSLRQLSYEQY
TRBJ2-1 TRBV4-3 ANSRGNGPVNEQF
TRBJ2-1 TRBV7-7 ASSPRAGQSGEQF
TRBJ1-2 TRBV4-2 ASSGDRVGYT
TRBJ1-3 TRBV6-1 ASSETQRTAGNTIY
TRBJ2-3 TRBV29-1 SVGAGVISDTDTQY
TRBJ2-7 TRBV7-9 ASSGSDYYEQY
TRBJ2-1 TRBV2 ASSVRGGSSYNEQF
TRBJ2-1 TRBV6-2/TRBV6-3 ASKDWRAIEQF
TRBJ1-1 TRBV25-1 ASIRQGGAEAF
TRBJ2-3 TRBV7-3 ASSSLLAGGTDTQY
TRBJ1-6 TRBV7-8 ASMGGASYNSPLH
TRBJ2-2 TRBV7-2 ASNLRTGSGTGELF